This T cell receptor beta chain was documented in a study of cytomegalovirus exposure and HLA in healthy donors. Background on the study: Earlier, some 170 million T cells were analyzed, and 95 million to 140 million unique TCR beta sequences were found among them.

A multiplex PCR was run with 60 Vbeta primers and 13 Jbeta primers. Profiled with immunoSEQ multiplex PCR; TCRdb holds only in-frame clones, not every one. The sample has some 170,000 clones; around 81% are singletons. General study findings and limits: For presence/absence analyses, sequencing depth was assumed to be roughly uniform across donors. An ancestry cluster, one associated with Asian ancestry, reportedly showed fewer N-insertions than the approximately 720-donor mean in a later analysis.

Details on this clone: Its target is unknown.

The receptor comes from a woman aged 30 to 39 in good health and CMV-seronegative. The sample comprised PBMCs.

The CDR3 nucleotides are TGTGCCAGCAGCAAGACAGCAAACAGTTACAATGAGCAGTTCTTC. Its translation: CASSKTANSYNEQFF. The V and J genes are TRBV7-7 and TRBJ2-1; a possible D gene is TRBD1 (5 bases). This CDR3 has 15 amino acids. The V gene lost 5 bases and the J gene lost 4 bases, with 15 bases spanning the gap. Germline V gene sequence: CDR1 SSHAT, CDR2 FNYEAQ (reference sequence).